Listed below are T cell receptor beta chains from one sample, sequenced in a study of T cells in Graves' hyperthyroidism and ophthalmopathy. Via MiXCR, TCRdb re-called the multiplex PCR reads, giving one row per CDR3 protein. This table has 550,000 to 700,000 distinct CDR3 sequences, roughly 50% appearing once. Material: peripheral blood or thyroid tissue (not recorded which). The receptors derive from an adult woman with Graves' disease, either hyperthyroidism or ophthalmopathy (not recorded which). The CDR3 runs from the conserved cysteine through the conserved F or W. A D gene is named only where the DNA matches it firmly. Expanded clones are given a class, and other clones once, few, many or no size at all.

>few|TRBJ1-3|-|TRBV15
TGTGCCACCAGCAGAGACCCAACGAGGTCGGGAATCACCATATATTTT
CATSRDPTRSGITIYF
>-|TRBJ1-6|-|TRBV2
TGTGCCAGCAGTGGCGAGAGGGGGTCTAATTCACCCCTCCACTTT
CASSGERGSNSPLHF
>-|TRBJ1-1|TRBD1|TRBV13
TGTGCCAGCAGCTTAATTGGGGGCCTCACAGGGGGCAGTTCGACTTTCTTT
CASSLIGGLTGGSSTFF
>many|TRBJ1-1|-|TRBV7-9
TGTGCCAGCAGCTTTTCCGGGACTGAAGCTTTCTTT
CASSFSGTEAFF
>many|TRBJ1-2|-|TRBV6-5
TGTGCCAGCACCGGGCTTAACTATGGCTACACCTTC
CASTGLNYGYTF
>-|TRBJ2-5|-|TRBV6-1
TGTGCCAGCACCAACTCGGCAGCATACCAAGAGACCCAGTACTTC
CASTNSAAYQETQYF
>many|TRBJ1-1|-|TRBV10-3
TGTGCCATCAGCCAAAGGAACACTGAAGCTTTCTTT
CAISQRNTEAFF
>-|TRBJ2-7|TRBD1|TRBV7-9
TGTGCCAGCAGCGGGACAGGGCGCTTTGCCGAGCAGTACTTC
CASSGTGRFAEQYF
>many|TRBJ2-5|TRBD2|TRBV4-2
TGTGCCAGCAGCCAAGGAGAAACTAGCGTAGAGACCCAGTACTTC
CASSQGETSVETQYF
>many|TRBJ1-2|TRBD1|TRBV6-5
TGTGCCAGCACCGGACAGGGGGCTTCTGGCTACACCTTC
CASTGQGASGYTF
>many|TRBJ1-2|TRBD1|TRBV6-2/TRBV6-3
TGTGCCGCAGATCACCCAACAGGGGATGGCTACACCTTC
CAADHPTGDGYTF
>many|TRBJ2-7|-|TRBV10-3
TGTGCCATCGGGGATTACTCCTACGAGCAGTACTTC
CAIGDYSYEQYF
>many|TRBJ1-2|-|TRBV4-1
TGCGCCAGCAACCGAGTCGGGAATAACTATGGCTACACCTTC
CASNRVGNNYGYTF
>few|TRBJ2-3|-|TRBV29-1
TGCAGCGTTAATCAGGGGGGGACAGATACGCAGTATTTT
CSVNQGGTDTQYF
>-|TRBJ1-4|TRBD1|TRBV13
TGTGCCAGCAGCACCCCTGTGGGACAGGGCGGAGAAAAACTGTTTTTT
CASSTPVGQGGEKLFF
>-|TRBJ2-1|TRBD2|TRBV10-1
TGCGCCAGCAGCGAACCGGGAGGGGAGCAGTTCTTC
CASSEPGGEQFF
>many|TRBJ1-6|-|TRBV10-2
TGCGCCAGCAGGGACAGAAGGAGCTCCTATAATTCACCCCTCCACTTT
CASRDRRSSYNSPLHF
>few|TRBJ1-2|-|TRBV6-5
TGTGCCAGCAGTTACTCCTATAAGAGTAACTATGGCTACACCTTC
CASSYSYKSNYGYTF
>-|TRBJ2-6|TRBD2|TRBV25-1
TGTGCCAGCAGTTCCCCCGGGACTAGCGCATCTGGGGCCAACGTCCTGACTTTC
CASSSPGTSASGANVLTF
>many|TRBJ2-7|-|TRBV11-2
TGTGCCAGCAGCCACTCCGAGAGGGGGTCCTACGAGCAGTACTTC
CASSHSERGSYEQYF
>-|TRBJ1-2|-|TRBV10-3
TGTGCCATCAGTGCTTTGAGGGGCAGAGCTAACTATGGCTACACCTTC
CAISALRGRANYGYTF
>many|TRBJ2-7|-|TRBV10-3
TGTGCCATCAAAGCCGACGGTTCCTACGAGCAGTACTTC
CAIKADGSYEQYF
>few|TRBJ1-5|-|TRBV11-2
TGTGCCAGCAGCCCCCCGACGGGAGAGAGAGGACAGCCCCAGCATTTT
CASSPPTGERGQPQHF
>-|TRBJ2-7|TRBD1|TRBV24-1
TGTGCCACCAGTGGTCCCAGGGGGCCCGAGCAGTACTTC
CATSGPRGPEQYF
>-|TRBJ2-3|-|TRBV20-1
TGCAGTGCTAGCACAGATACGCAGTATTTT
CSASTDTQYF
>-|TRBJ1-2|-|TRBV10-3
TGTGCCATCAGTGGTCGGGGAGAGGATGGCTACACCTTC
CAISGRGEDGYTF
>-|TRBJ1-6|-|TRBV12-3/TRBV12-4
TGTGCCAGCTCTCAGATCCAAAGTCAGACCCTCCACTTT
CASSQIQSQTLHF
>-|TRBJ1-1|-|TRBV9
TGTGCCAGCAGCGTCGGGACGTTCACTGAAGCTTTCTTT
CASSVGTFTEAFF
>few|TRBJ2-3|TRBD2|TRBV7-6
TGTGCCAGCAGCTCCCACCCAGCGGGAGGGATAGATACGCAGTATTTT
CASSSHPAGGIDTQYF
>once|TRBJ1-6|-|TRBV25-1
TGTGCCAGCAGTGAGCCTCCGACCCATTCTAATTCACCCCTCCACTTT
CASSEPPTHSNSPLHF
>-|TRBJ1-5|-|TRBV20-1
TGCAGTGCCGTAGCGGGATCCCACGAGCATTTT
CSAVAGSHEHF
>-|TRBJ1-4|TRBD1|TRBV9
TGTGCCAGCAGCGTAGCAGGGGGCGTCGAAAAACTGTTTTTT
CASSVAGGVEKLFF
>many|TRBJ1-4|-|TRBV14
TGTGCCAGCAGCCAGGTCCGACATGGGAACTATGAAAAACTGTTTTTT
CASSQVRHGNYEKLFF
>-|TRBJ1-2|-|TRBV6-4
TGTGCCAGCAGATTTGGAGTTGAGTTTAAGAATGGCTACACCTTC
CASRFGVEFKNGYTF
>few|TRBJ2-3|-|TRBV24-1
TGTGCCACCAGTGATACCGAGACTAGATCTAGCACAGATACGCAGTATTTT
CATSDTETRSSTDTQYF
>many|TRBJ1-4|-|TRBV7-2
TGTGCCAGCAGCTCCTACAGGGATAATGATGAAAAACTGTTTTTT
CASSSYRDNDEKLFF
>few|TRBJ2-5|-|TRBV7-6
TGTGCCAGCAGCTTAGGGTCTGGGGGGCAGACCCAGTACTTC
CASSLGSGGQTQYF
>-|TRBJ1-2|-|TRBV7-9
TGTGCCAGCAGTCCTGACAGCCCGTCCTTCTATGGCTACACCTTC
CASSPDSPSFYGYTF